A single sample is the source of the 2 T cell receptor beta chains below, sequenced in a study of T cell responses to AZD1222 COVID-19 vaccine. Profiled with immunoSEQ multiplex PCR; TCRdb holds only in-frame clones, not every one. This sample has about 110,000 clones; roughly nine tenths occur once, and the top ten carry around 3.3%. This sample comprised peripheral blood, obtained on day 0 of MenACWY control vaccination. The receptors shown here come from an adult in good health.

This sequence joins TRBV7-9 and TRBJ2-2; D is undetermined. The V and J ends lost 6 bases and 8 bases respectively, with 16 bases between them. The CDR3 extends over 14 amino acids. Germline CDR1 SEHNR, CDR2 FQNEAQ (reference sequence). The CDR3 coding sequence is TGTGCCAGCAGTCCCAGGACGGCCTGGGGGGAGCTGTTTTTT. This sequence encodes CASSPRTAWGELFF.

The V gene is TRBV6-5, the J gene TRBJ1-5; the match to TRBD1 covers 9 bases. Germline V gives CDR1 MNHEY, CDR2 SVGAGI. The CDR3 totals 14 residues. J lost 7 bases, V lost 6 bases, and 7 bases had no gene match. DNA for the CDR3: TGTGCCAGCAGGGGACAGGGATTCGGGCAGCCCCAGCATTTT. It codes for CASRGQGFGQPQHF.